This entry lists 8 T cell receptor beta chains sequenced from one sample in a study. TCRdb passed the RT-PCR reads through MiXCR, listing each CDR3 protein once. This table has fewer than 800,000 distinct CDR3 sequences, 14% appearing once. Sequencing used memory CD4+ T cells from blood. These receptors were taken from a female donor in good health, serving as a healthy control.

The chain carries TRBV11-3 and TRBJ2-2, with D perhaps TRBD2 (5 bases). The CDR3 has 17 amino acids. With 5 bases removed from V and 1 base from J, the gap between germline ends came to 17 bases. Looked up from germline, CDR1 is SGHNT and CDR2 is YENEEA. Here the CDR3 DNA reads TGTGCCAGCAGCCCCGGACCCTTTGGAGGGAACACCGGGGAGCTGTTTTTT. Protein product: CASSPGPFGGNTGELFF.

The chain couples TRBV3-1 to TRBJ1-1, with D maybe TRBD1 (6 bases). The length of the CDR3 is 15 residues. Deletions cut 4 bases from V and 5 bases from J, with 17 bases between. Germline V lookup: CDR1 LGHDT, CDR2 YNNKEL (reference sequence). CDR3 sequence reads: CASSPRGGLGTEAFF. CDR3 DNA: TGTGCCAGCAGCCCGCGGGGGGGCCTCGGTACTGAAGCTTTCTTT.

The V gene is TRBV20-1, the J gene TRBJ2-7, with 7 nucleotides matching TRBD1. With 6 bases clipped from V and 4 bases from J, the junction kept 12 bases outside the gene matches. The CDR3 is made up of 14 amino acids. Germline CDR1 and CDR2: DFQATT and SNEGSKA (reference sequence). The CDR3 protein is CSALSGTEIYEQYF. CDR3 nucleotide sequence: TGCAGTGCCCTATCTGGGACAGAGATATACGAGCAGTACTTC.

This clonotype has only a few counts. V usage is TRBV5-6 and J usage is TRBJ2-1; either TRBD1 or TRBD2 may fit D (6 bases each). The V end was cut by 4 bases, the J end by 8 bases, with 22 bases between. The length of the CDR3 is 16 residues. Germline CDR1 and CDR2: SGHDT and YYEEEE. CDR3 residues: CASSLYPGAVIHEQFF. DNA for the CDR3: TGTGCCAGCAGCCTCTACCCGGGGGCGGTAATCCATGAGCAGTTCTTC.

This clonotype occurred many times. This chain joins TRBV10-3 and TRBJ2-1; TRBD1 matches at 8 bases. Trimming at V came to 11 bases and at J to 8 bases, leaving 5 bases not matched to a gene. The CDR3 runs 11 residues. Germline CDR1 reads ENHRY; CDR2 reads SYGVKD. CDR3 DNA: TGTGCCTCGCAGGGGGCGGATGAGCAGTTCTTC. Translation: CASQGADEQFF.

This clonotype was seen more than once but under ten times. The chain uses TRBV18 and TRBJ2-6, with D uncertain. Trimming cost V 2 bases and J 0 bases, with 8 bases left between them. CDR3 length: 16 residues. Looked up from germline, CDR1 is KGHSH and CDR2 is LQKENI. The chain's CDR3 is CASSPDLLSGANVLTF. CDR3 sequence (DNA): TGTGCCAGCTCACCAGACCTCCTCTCTGGGGCCAACGTCCTGACTTTC. Drawing the rest from reference TRBV18 and TRBJ2-6, the complete variable domain is NAGVMQNPRHLVRRRGQEARLRCSPMKGHSHVYWYRQLPEEGLKFMVYLQKENIIDESGMPKERFSAEFPKEGPSILRIQQVVRGDSAAYFCASSPDLLSGANVLTFGAGSRLTVL.

V is TRBV30 and J is TRBJ2-7; D gene ambiguous. V lost 6 bases and J 2 bases, leaving 11 bases between the germline ends. CDR1 is GTSNPN and CDR2 is SVGIG in the germline V gene (reference sequence). This CDR3 is 12 amino acids long. DNA for the CDR3: TGTGCCTGTTTGGTCGGCCCCTACGAGCAGTACTTC. Encoded protein: CACLVGPYEQYF.

CDR3 residues: CASSFRGLATEAFF. Here the CDR3 DNA reads TGTGCCAGCAGTTTTCGGGGGCTAGCCACTGAAGCTTTCTTT. The rearrangement joins TRBV12-3 or TRBV12-4 to TRBJ1-1, with D perhaps matching TRBD1 (6 bases). The germline V and J ends were trimmed by 3 bases and 4 bases, with 12 bases remaining between them. The CDR3 has 14 residues.